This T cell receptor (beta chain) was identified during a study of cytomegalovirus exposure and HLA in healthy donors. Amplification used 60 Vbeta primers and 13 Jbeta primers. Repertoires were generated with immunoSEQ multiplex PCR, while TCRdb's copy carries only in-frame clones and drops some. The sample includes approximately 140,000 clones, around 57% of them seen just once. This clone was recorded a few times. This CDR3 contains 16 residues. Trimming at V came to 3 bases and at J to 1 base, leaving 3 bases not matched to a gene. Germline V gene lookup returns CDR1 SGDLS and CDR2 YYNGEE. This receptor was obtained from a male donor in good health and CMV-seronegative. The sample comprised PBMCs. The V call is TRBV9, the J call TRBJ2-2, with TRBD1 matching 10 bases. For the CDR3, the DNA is TGTGCCAGCAGCGGACAGGGGGCTGGGAACACCGGGGAGCTGTTTTTT. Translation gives CASSGQGAGNTGELFF.